This T cell receptor (beta chain) was sequenced during a study of CD8 T cells in Susac syndrome. The CDR3 sequence is 16 residues long. Germline V gives CDR1 SGDLS, CDR2 YYNGEE. V dropped 3 bases and J dropped 0 bases, with 13 bases sitting between them. TCR beta sequencing covered blood CD8+ and CD4+ T cells. Treatment-naive patients with stable or active relapsing-remitting disease served as multiple sclerosis controls. The RNA input was roughly 0.45 to 1 ug, and it was reverse transcribed with random hexamers. TCR beta CDR3 was amplified by immunoSEQ covering 54 Vbeta and 13 Jbeta. TCRdb re-derived calls from the immunoSEQ multiplex PCR reads in MiXCR, one entry per CDR3 protein. The repertoire holds about 280,000 distinct CDR3 sequences, with approximately 85% as singletons.

This chain links TRBV9 with TRBJ1-5; D is uncertain. The source material was CD8+ T cells from PBMCs. The receptor's source is a human donor with multiple sclerosis. CDR3 protein: CASSAHDGYSNQPQHF. CDR3 nucleotides: TGTGCCAGCAGCGCGCATGACGGCTATAGCAATCAGCCCCAGCATTTT.